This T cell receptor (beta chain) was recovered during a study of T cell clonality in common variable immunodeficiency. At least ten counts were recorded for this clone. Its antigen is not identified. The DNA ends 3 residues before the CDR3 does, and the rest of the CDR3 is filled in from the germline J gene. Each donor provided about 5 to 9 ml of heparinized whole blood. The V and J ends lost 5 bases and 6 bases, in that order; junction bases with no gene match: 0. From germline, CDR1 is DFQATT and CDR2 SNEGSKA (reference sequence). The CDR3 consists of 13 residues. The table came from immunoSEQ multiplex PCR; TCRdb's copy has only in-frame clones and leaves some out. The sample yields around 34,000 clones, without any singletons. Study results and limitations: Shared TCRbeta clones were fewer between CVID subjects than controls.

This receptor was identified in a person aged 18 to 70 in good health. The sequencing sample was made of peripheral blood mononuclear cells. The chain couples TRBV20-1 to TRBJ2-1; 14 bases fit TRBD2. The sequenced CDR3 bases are TGCAGTGCTGGGACTAGCGGGAGCAATGAG. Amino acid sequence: CSAGTSGSNE. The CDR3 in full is CSAGTSGSNEQFF.